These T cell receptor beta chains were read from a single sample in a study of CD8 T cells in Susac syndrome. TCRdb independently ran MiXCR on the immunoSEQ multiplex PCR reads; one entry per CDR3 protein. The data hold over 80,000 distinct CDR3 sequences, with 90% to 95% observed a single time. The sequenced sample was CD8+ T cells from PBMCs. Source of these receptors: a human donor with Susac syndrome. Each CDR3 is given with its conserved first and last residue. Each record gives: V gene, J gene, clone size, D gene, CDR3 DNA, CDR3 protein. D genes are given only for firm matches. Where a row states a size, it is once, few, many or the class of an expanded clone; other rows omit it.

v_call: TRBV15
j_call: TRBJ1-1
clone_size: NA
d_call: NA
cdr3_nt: TGTGCCACCAGCAGAGATCGGACTGAAGCTTTCTTT
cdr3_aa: CATSRDRTEAFF

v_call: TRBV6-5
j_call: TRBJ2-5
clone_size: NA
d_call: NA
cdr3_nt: TGTGCCAGCAGTTCCCCATGGGCGGGGACGGGGGAGACCCAGTACTTC
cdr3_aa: CASSSPWAGTGETQYF

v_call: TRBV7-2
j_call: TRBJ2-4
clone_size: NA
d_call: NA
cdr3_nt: TGTGCCAGCAGCTTAGGTGTAAGCCTAGCCAAAAACATTCAGTACTTC
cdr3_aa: CASSLGVSLAKNIQYF

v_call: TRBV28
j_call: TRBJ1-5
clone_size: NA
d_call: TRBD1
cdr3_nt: TGTGCCAGCGATGGGACAGGGGGTCAGGGCGATCAGCCCCAGCATTTT
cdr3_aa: CASDGTGGQGDQPQHF

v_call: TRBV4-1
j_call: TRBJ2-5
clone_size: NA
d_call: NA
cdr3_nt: TGCGCCAGCAGCCAAGAAAGACGGATACAAGAGACCCAGTACTTC
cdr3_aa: CASSQERRIQETQYF

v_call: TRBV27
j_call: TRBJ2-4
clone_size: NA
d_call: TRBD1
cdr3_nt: TGTGCCAGCAGTTTCAGACAGGGCCTAGCCAAAAACATTCAGTACTTC
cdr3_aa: CASSFRQGLAKNIQYF

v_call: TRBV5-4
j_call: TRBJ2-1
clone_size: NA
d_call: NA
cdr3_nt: TGTGCCAGCAGCTGGGGGGGCGGTGAGCAGTTCTTC
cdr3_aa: CASSWGGGEQFF

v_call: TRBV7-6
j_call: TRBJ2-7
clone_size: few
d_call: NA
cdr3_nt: TGTGCCAGCAGCTTATTAGGGGAGGACTCCTACGAGCAGTACTTC
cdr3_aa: CASSLLGEDSYEQYF

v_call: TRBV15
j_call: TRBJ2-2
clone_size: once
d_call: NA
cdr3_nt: TGTGCCACCAGCAGCACCGGGGAGCTGTTTTTT
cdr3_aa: CATSSTGELFF

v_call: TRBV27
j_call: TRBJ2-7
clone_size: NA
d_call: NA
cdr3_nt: TGTGCCAGCAGGAAAACAGGGGGGGATAGCTCCTACGAGCAGTACTTC
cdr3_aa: CASRKTGGDSSYEQYF

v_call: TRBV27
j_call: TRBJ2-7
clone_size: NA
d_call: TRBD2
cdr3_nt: TGTGCCAGCAGTTCCCCCCTAGCGGGACTGGGCTACGAGCAGTACTTC
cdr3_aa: CASSSPLAGLGYEQYF

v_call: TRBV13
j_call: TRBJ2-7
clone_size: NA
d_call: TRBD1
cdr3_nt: TGTGCCAGCAGCCCGAGACAGGGATTGGAAGAGCAGTACTTC
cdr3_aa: CASSPRQGLEEQYF

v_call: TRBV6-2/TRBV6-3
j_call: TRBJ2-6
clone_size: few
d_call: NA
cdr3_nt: TGTGCCAGCAGTTACAAAGGCTCTGGGGCCAACGTCCTGACTTTC
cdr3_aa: CASSYKGSGANVLTF

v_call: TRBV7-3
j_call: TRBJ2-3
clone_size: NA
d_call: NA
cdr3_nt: TGTGCCAGCATCCCGGGAGTTCAGTTTCTATCAGATACGCAGTATTTT
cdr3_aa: CASIPGVQFLSDTQYF

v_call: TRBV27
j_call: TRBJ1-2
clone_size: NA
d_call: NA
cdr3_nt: TGTGCCAGCAGTTTGTCAGACACGGACTATGGCTACACCTTC
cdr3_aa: CASSLSDTDYGYTF

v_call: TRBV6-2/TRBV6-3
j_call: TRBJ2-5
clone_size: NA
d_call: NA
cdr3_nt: TGTGCCAGCAGCCCGACAGCCCAAGAGACCCAGTACTTC
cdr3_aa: CASSPTAQETQYF

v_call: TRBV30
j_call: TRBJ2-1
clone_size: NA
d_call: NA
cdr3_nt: TGTGCCTGGACTCCTACTCCTAATGAGCAGTTCTTC
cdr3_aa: CAWTPTPNEQFF

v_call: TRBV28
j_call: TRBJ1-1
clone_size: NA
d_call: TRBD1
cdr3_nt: TGTGCCAGCAGCGACAGGGATGACACTGAAGCTTTCTTT
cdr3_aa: CASSDRDDTEAFF

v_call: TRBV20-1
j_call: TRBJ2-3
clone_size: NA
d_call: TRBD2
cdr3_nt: TGCAGTGCTAGAGCTAGCGGGGGGATGTATAGCACAGATACGCAGTATTTT
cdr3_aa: CSARASGGMYSTDTQYF

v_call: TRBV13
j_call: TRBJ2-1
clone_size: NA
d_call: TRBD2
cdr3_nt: TGTGCCAGCGGGGGACTAGCGGGAGGGCCGGACAATGAGCAGTTCTTC
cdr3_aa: CASGGLAGGPDNEQFF

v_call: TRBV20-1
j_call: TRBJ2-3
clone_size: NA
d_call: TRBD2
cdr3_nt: TGCAGTGCTATAATCCCCACTAGCGGGGCCCTTGTGAGCACAGATACGCAGTATTTT
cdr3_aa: CSAIIPTSGALVSTDTQYF

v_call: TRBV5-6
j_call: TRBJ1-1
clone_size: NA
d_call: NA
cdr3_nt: TGTGCCAGCAGCTTGGGCGTCAGGGGCAAGACTGAAGCTTTCTTT
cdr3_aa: CASSLGVRGKTEAFF

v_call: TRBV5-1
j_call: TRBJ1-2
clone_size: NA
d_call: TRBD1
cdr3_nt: TGCGCCAGCAGCTCAAAACAGGGGAACTATGGCTACACCTTC
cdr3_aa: CASSSKQGNYGYTF

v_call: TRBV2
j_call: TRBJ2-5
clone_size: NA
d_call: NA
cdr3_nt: TGTGCCAGCAGTTGGGACGGATCACAAGAGACCCAGTACTTC
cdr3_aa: CASSWDGSQETQYF

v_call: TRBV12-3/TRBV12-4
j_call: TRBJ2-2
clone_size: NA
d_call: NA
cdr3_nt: TGTGCCAGCAGTGCAGTGAACACCGGGGAGCTGTTTTTT
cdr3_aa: CASSAVNTGELFF

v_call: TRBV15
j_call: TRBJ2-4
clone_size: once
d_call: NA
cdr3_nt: TGTGCCACCAGCAGAGATTATGGCAGGTTGGGAGCCAAAAACATTCAGTACTTC
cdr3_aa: CATSRDYGRLGAKNIQYF

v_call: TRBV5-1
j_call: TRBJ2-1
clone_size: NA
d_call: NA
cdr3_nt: TGCGCCAGCAGCTGGGGTTACAATGAGCAGTTCTTC
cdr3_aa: CASSWGYNEQFF